This T cell receptor beta chain was recorded in a study of blood T cell repertoires in COVID-19 (dated by TCRdb to 2020 to 2022). With regard to the full study: Samples from collaborators originated in the United States, Italy and Spain and spanned both the acute and convalescent phases of COVID-19. The prospective study material was composed of cDNA or gDNA derived from T cells, B-cell-depleted T cells, or PBMCs. Deeply sampled blood TCRbeta repertoires from subjects exposed to, actively infected with, or recovered from COVID-19 were included in the dataset. The repertoires were made available in a free public database intended to serve as a resource for research on the immune response to SARS-CoV-2. Samples were obtained from the ongoing ImmuneRACE study (first 160 participants) and from about 1,300 subjects provided by 6 global collaborators. Sample metadata almost always included a de-identified subject ID, COVID-19 status, age in years and sex. Where HLA class I and class II types were available, the types were taken from metadata supplied by the sample provider, not from assay-based typing. Here is what the overall study found, with its caveats: The amount of clinical and demographic metadata varied by source and participant and was provided uncurated.

CDR1 LNHNV and CDR2 YYDKDF are derived from the germline V gene (reference sequence). The CDR3 sequence holds 16 residues, the cysteine and phenylalanine included. The only DNA kept is the CDR3, 48 bases in frame from the first base. For this chain, trimming is 4 bases at the V end and 4 bases at the J end, and the number of junction bases without a gene match is 9. TCRbeta CDR3 regions were amplified from genomic DNA by means of the immunoSEQ Assay, a bias-controlled multiplex PCR. The published analysis was carried out like this. The number of nucleated cells in each sample was estimated from the amplification of reference gene primers within the assay. To quantify the absolute abundance of each unique TCRbeta CDR3 rearrangement, sequence reads were collapsed and filtered. For each sample, productive Simpson clonality was calculated by taking the square root of Simpson's diversity index across productive rearrangements. Imported from immuneACCESS, the table was reduced by TCRdb to in-frame sequences with V and J called. These copies leave out some clones; in studies compared against another copy, an unresolved V gene accounts for under half, and the cause of the remainder is not known. V and J calls and clone size are those listed in that table; D and trimming were worked out from the DNA. Within this sample are about 170,000 clones, with 90% to 95% of them counted one time only. The ten largest clones represent approximately 0.56% of the sample.

Collaborating institutions collected whole blood in K2EDTA tubes following their own protocols. For TCRbeta analysis, collaborator samples were shipped as frozen whole blood, as isolated PBMCs, or as DNA extracted from either sample type. Note on this clone: Its antigen is not yet known. Base qualities are not recorded, but no much larger clone differs from it by a single base.

The specimen was peripheral blood. The source of this sequence is a man aged 50-60 years with acute or convalescent COVID-19. Recombination linked TRBV15 to TRBJ2-5, and TRBD1 matches 10 of the central bases. The CDR3 has the sequence CATSKGTGEVRETQYF. At the DNA level, the sequence is TGTGCCACCAGCAAAGGGACAGGGGAGGTTCGAGAGACCCAGTACTTC.